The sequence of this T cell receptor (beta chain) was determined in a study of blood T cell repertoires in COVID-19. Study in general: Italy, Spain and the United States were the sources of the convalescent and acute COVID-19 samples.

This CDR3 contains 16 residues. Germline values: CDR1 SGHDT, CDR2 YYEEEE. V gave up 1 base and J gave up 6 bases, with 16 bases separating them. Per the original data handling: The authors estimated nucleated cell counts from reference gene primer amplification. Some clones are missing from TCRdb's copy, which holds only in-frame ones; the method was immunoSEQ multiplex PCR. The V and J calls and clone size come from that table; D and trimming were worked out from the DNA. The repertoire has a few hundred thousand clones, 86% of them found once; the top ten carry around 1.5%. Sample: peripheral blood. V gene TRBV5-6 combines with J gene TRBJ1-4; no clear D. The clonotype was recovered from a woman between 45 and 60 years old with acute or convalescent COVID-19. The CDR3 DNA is TGTGCCAGCAGCTTGTTGGTGTGGGGAGAGGATGAAAAACTGTTTTTT. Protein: CASSLLVWGEDEKLFF. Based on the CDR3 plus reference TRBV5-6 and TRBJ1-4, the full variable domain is DAGVTQSPTHLIKTRGQQVTLRCSPKSGHDTVSWYQQALGQGPQFIFQYYEEEERQRGNFPDRFSGHQFPNYSSELNVNALLLGDSALYLCASSLLVWGEDEKLFFGSGTQLSVL.